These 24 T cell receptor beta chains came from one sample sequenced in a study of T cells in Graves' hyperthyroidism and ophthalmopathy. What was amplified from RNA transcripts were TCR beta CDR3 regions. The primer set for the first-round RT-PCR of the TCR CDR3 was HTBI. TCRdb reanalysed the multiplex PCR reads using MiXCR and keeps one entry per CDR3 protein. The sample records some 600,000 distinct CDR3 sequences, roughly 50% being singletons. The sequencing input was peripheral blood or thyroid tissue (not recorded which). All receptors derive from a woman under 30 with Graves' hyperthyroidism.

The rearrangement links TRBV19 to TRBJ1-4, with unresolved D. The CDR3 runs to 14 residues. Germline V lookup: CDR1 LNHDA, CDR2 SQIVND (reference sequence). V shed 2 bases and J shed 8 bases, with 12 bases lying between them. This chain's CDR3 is CASSIMEEDEKLFF. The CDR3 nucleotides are TGTGCCAGTAGTATAATGGAAGAGGACGAAAAACTGTTTTTT. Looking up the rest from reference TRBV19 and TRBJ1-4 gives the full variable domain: DGGITQSPKYLFRKEGQNVTLSCEQNLNHDAMYWYRQDPGQGLRLIYYSQIVNDFQKGDIAEGYSVSREKKESFPLTVTSAQKNPTAFYLCASSIMEEDEKLFFGSGTQLSVL.

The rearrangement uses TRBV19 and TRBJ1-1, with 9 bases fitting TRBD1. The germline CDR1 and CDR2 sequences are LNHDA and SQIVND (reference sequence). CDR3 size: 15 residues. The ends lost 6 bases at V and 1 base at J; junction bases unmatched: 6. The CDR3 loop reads CASSKQGAANTEAFF. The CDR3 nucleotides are TGTGCCAGTAGCAAACAGGGGGCGGCGAACACTGAAGCTTTCTTT.

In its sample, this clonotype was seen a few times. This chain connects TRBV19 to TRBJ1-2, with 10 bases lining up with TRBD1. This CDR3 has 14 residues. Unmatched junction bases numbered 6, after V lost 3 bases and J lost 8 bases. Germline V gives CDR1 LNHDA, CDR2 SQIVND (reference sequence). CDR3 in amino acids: CASSMTGGVGGYTF. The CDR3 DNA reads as TGTGCCAGTAGTATGACAGGGGGCGTCGGGGGCTACACCTTC.

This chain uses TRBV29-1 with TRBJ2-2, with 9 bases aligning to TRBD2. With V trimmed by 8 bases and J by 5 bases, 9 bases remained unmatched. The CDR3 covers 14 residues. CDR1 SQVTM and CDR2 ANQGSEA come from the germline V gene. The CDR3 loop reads CSQEAGGATGELFF. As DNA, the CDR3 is TGCAGCCAAGAAGCGGGAGGCGCTACCGGGGAGCTGTTTTTT.

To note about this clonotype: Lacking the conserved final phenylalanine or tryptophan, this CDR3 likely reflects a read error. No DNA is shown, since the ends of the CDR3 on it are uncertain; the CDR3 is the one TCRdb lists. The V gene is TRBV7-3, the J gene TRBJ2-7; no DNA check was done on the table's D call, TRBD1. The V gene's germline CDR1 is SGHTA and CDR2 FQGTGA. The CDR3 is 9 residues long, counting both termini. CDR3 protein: CASRDRGNS.

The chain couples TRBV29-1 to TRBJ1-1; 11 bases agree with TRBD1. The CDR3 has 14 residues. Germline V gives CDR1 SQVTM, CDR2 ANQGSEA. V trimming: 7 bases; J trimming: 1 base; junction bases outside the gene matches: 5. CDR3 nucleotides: TGCAGCGCAGCCGGGACAGGGGGGAACACTGAAGCTTTCTTT. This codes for CSAAGTGGNTEAFF.

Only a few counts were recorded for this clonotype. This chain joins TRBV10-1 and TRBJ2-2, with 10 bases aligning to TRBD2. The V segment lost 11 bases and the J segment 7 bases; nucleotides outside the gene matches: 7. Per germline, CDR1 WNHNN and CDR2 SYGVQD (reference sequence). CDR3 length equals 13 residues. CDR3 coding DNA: TGCGCCCCTAGAGCGGGAGGGCACGGGGAGCTGTTTTTT. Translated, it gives CAPRAGGHGELFF.

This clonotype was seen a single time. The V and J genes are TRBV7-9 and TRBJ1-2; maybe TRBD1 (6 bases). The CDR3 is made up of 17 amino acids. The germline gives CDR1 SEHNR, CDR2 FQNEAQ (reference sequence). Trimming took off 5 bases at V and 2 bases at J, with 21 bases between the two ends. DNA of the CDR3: TGTGCCAGCAGCCCCACTCTCAACGGGGGGCTAAACTATGGCTACACCTTC. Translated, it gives CASSPTLNGGLNYGYTF.

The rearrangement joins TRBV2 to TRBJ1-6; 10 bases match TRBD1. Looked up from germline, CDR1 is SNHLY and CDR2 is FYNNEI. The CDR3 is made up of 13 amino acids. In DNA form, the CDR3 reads TGTGCTAGAGATGGGGACAGGGGATCACCCCTCCACTTT. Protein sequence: CARDGDRGSPLHF.

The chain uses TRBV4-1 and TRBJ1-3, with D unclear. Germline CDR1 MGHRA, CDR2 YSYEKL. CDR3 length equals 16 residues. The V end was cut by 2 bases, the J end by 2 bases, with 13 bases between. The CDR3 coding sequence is TGCGCCAGCAGCCAATGGAGCTTTCTCCCTGGAAACACCATATATTTT. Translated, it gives CASSQWSFLPGNTIYF.

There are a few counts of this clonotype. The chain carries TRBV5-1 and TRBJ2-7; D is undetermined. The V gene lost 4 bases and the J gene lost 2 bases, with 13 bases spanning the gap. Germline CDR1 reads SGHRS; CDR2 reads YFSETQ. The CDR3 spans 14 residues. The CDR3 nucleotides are TGCGCCAGCAGCAACCAAGGGCATGCCTACGAGCAGTACTTC. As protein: CASSNQGHAYEQYF.

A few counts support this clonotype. For the CDR3, the DNA is TGCGCCAGCAGCTTGGCGGAGTTGAACACTGAAGCTTTCTTT. Its translation is CASSLAELNTEAFF. The chain joins TRBV5-1 to TRBJ1-1; D is undetermined. The CDR3 covers 14 residues. CDR1 and CDR2 from the germline V gene are SGHRS and YFSETQ. Trimming cost V 0 bases and J 0 bases, with 6 bases left between them.

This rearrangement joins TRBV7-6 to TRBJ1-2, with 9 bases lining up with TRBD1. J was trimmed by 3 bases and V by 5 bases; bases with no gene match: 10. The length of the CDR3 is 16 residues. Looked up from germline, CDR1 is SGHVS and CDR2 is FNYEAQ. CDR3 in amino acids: CASSKGDRASYYGYTF. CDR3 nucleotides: TGTGCCAGCAGCAAAGGGGACAGGGCCTCCTACTATGGCTACACCTTC.

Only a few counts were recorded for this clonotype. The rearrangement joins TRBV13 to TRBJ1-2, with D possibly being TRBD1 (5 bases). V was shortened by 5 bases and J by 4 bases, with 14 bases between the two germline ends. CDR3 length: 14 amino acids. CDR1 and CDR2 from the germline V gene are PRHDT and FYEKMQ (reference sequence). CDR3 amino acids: CASSQGRLGYGYTF. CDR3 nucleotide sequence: TGTGCCAGCAGCCAGGGACGTTTGGGCTATGGCTACACCTTC.

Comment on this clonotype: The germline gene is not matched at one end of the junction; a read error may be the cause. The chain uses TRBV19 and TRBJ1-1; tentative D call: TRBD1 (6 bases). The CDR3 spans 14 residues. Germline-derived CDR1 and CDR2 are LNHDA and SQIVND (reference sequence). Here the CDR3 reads CASSIMDGDTEASF. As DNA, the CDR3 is TGTGCCAGTAGTATTATGGACGGGGACACTGAAGCTTCCTTT.

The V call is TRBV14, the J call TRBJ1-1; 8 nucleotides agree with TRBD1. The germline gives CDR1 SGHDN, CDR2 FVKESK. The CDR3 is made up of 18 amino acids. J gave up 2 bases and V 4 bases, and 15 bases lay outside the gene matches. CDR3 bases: TGTGCCAGCAGCCCAAGAGAAAGCAGGGGGCGATACAACACTGAAGCTTTCTTT. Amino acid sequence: CASSPRESRGRYNTEAFF.

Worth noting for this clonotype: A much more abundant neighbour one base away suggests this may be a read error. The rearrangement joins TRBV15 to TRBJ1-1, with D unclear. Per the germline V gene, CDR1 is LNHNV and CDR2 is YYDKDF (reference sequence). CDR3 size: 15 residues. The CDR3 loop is CATSSPFGENAEAFF. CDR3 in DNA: TGTGCCACCAGCAGCCCTTTTGGAGAGAACGCTGAAGCTTTCTTT.

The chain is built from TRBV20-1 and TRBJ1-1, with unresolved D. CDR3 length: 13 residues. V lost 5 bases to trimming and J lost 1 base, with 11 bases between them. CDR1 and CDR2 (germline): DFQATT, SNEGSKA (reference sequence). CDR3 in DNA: TGCAGTGCTCAGACACGGAGGAACACTGAAGCTTTCTTT. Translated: CSAQTRRNTEAFF.

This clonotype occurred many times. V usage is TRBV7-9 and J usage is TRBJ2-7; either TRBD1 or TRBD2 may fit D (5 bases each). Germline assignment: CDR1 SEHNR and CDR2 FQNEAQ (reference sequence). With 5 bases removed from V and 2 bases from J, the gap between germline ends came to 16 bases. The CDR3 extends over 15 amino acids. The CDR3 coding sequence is TGTGCCAGCAGCCCCCGGGTAGCGACAGCCTACGAGCAGTACTTC. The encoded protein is CASSPRVATAYEQYF.

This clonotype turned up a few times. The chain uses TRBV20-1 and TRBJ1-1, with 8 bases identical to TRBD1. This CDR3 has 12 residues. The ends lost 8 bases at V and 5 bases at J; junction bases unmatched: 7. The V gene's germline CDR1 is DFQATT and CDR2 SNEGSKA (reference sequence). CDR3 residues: CSSGQGGTEAFF. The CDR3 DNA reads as TGCAGTTCAGGACAGGGTGGAACTGAAGCTTTCTTT.

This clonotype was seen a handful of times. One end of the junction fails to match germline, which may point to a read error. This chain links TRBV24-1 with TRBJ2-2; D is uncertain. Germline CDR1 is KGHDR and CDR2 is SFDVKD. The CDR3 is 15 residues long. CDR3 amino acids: CASSSSNLNTGELFF. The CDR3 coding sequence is TGTGCCAGCAGTTCTTCTAATTTGAACACCGGGGAGCTGTTTTTT.

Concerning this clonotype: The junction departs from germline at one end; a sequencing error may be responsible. The CDR3 bases are TGTGCCATCAGTTACTCGACAGGCTCTCACACTGAAGCTTTCTTT. Protein: CAISYSTGSHTEAFF. This sequence joins TRBV6-5 and TRBJ1-1; TRBD1 might be the D (6 bases). This CDR3 spans 15 amino acids. Germline CDR1 MNHEY, CDR2 SVGAGI.

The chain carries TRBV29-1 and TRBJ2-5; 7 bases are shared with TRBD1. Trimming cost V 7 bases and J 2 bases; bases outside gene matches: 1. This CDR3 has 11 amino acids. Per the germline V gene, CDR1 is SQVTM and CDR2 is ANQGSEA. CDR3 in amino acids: CSDRGQETQYF. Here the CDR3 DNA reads TGCAGCGACAGGGGACAAGAGACCCAGTACTTC.

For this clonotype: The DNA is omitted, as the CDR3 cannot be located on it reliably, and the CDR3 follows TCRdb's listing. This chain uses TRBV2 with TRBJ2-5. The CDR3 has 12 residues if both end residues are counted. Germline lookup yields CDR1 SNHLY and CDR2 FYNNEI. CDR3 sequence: CACSARDETQYF.